This T cell receptor (beta chain) was profiled in a study of vaccination and CD4 T cells after COVID-19. Once obtained from cultured CD4+ T cells, the DNA was sequenced using the Oncomine TCR Beta short-read assay. One entry per CDR3 protein results from TCRdb running MiXCR on the PCR reads. The profile covers around 20,000 distinct CDR3 sequences, with under 80% appearing a single time and 8.6% taken by the ten largest. A remark on this clonotype: Its specificity is not known.

Treatment given: roughly 11-day PBMC culture with coronavirus spike peptide pools or control peptides (ViraFEST assay). Replacement of half the medium with fresh IL-2 medium took place on days 3 and 7. The sample taken for sequencing was CD4+ T cells from blood, cultured in vitro. This TCR was sampled from a human donor who had recovered from COVID-19.

In nucleotides, the CDR3 is TGCAGTGCTAGGGGGACAGGGGGCCCAAACGGCTTCGAGCAGTACTTC. Protein: CSARGTGGPNGFEQYF. The genes are TRBV20-1 and TRBJ2-7, with 12 bases fitting TRBD1. The CDR3 has 16 residues. In germline, CDR1 is DFQATT, CDR2 SNEGSKA (reference sequence). Trimming at V came to 3 bases and at J to 6 bases, leaving 12 bases not matched to a gene.